This entry is about one T cell receptor beta chain. Flow cytometry had shown expanded CD8+CD57+ cells in the patients chosen for sequencing. Blood samples were obtained from patients who had received no prior therapy. In germline, CDR1 is SGHTA, CDR2 FQGNSA. The CDR3 sequence is 15 residues long. Trimming shortened V by 4 bases and J by 4 bases, and 16 bases separated the two germline ends. This specimen belongs to a study of CD8+CD57+ T cells in acquired aplastic anemia. Genomic DNA was employed as the template in profiling TCR beta VDJ and CDR3. TCRdb analysed the reads with MiXCR anew, one entry per CDR3 protein. Seen here are under 200,000 distinct CDR3 sequences, roughly 50% observed once, and the top ten hold roughly 1.8%.

This TCR derives from a human donor with aplastic anemia. Sequencing used sorted CD4+, CD8+, or CD8+CD57+ T cells (not recorded which) from PBMCs. The chain carries TRBV7-2 and TRBJ1-1; D uncertain. This CDR3 reads CASSSGQVGITEAFF. In DNA, the CDR3 is TGTGCCAGCAGCTCCGGGCAAGTGGGTATCACTGAAGCTTTCTTT.